One sample yielded the 28 T cell receptor beta chains listed below, sequenced in a study of blood T cell repertoires in COVID-19 (dated by TCRdb to the early 2020s). Library generation was performed with the immunoSEQ multiplex PCR assay. TCRdb stores this immuneACCESS table with in-frame sequences only. Part of the clones is absent; in the studies checked, under half of the shortfall reflects unresolved V genes, and no reason is known for the rest. The sample table holds hundreds of thousands of clones, of which approximately 82% were seen once. 4% to 6% of the sample is in the top ten clones. Source material: peripheral blood. These receptors were taken from a woman aged 80 or over with active or convalescent COVID-19.

This chain links TRBV2 with TRBJ1-1; a weak D match, TRBD1 (6 bases). The V end was cut by 5 bases, the J end by 4 bases, with 11 bases between. The CDR3 has 13 residues. From germline, CDR1 is SNHLY and CDR2 FYNNEI. CDR3: CASSTDSGTEAFF. As DNA, the CDR3 is TGTGCCAGCAGTACGGACAGTGGCACTGAAGCTTTCTTT.

The chain joins TRBV14 to TRBJ2-1; TRBD2 matches at 10 bases. The CDR3 extends over 18 amino acids. The germline gives CDR1 SGHDN, CDR2 FVKESK. V was pared by 4 bases and J by 2 bases, with 11 bases of the junction left unmatched. The CDR3 nucleotides read TGTGCCAGCAGCCCCCCCCCGACTAGCGGGTTCCCCTACAATGAGCAGTTCTTC. Protein: CASSPPPTSGFPYNEQFF.

The chain carries TRBV10-3 and TRBJ2-1; 7 bases fit TRBD2. From germline, CDR1 is ENHRY and CDR2 SYGVKD. The CDR3 loop spans 14 amino acids. Germline trimming cut 7 bases from V and 5 bases from J; bases unmatched to any gene: 8. CDR3 residues: CAIKRGDYDNEQFF. In DNA, the CDR3 is TGTGCCATCAAGCGGGGCGATTATGACAATGAGCAGTTCTTC.

The rearrangement uses TRBV12-3 or TRBV12-4 and TRBJ1-1, with TRBD1 matching 8 bases. This CDR3 contains 13 residues. V lost 3 bases, J lost 4 bases, and 1 base stayed unmatched. In DNA form, the CDR3 reads TGTGCCAGCAGTTTCACAGGGGGCACTGAAGCTTTCTTT. Protein product: CASSFTGGTEAFF.

This rearrangement joins TRBV19 to TRBJ1-5; a weak D match, TRBD1 (5 bases). Germline V gives CDR1 LNHDA, CDR2 SQIVND (reference sequence). CDR3 length: 13 amino acids. The CDR3 loop is CGSGGESNQPQHF. The CDR3 bases are TGTGGAAGTGGGGGGGAAAGCAATCAGCCCCAGCATTTT.

The rearrangement links TRBV30 to TRBJ2-1; TRBD1 matches 11 bases. In germline, CDR1 is GTSNPN, CDR2 SVGIG (reference sequence). V was pared by 3 bases and J by 2 bases, with 15 bases of the junction left unmatched. The CDR3 contains 19 residues. The CDR3 is CAWSANIWGQGGAYNEQFF. The CDR3 coding sequence is TGTGCCTGGAGCGCGAATATCTGGGGACAGGGGGGAGCCTACAATGAGCAGTTCTTC.

The V and J genes are TRBV6-1 and TRBJ1-6; 7 bases match TRBD1. CDR1 MNHNS and CDR2 SASEGT come from the germline V gene. V lost 3 bases, J lost 9 bases, and 14 bases stayed unmatched. The CDR3 is 17 amino acids. CDR3 protein: CASSDYRGPLSGSPLHF. CDR3 nucleotides: TGTGCCAGCAGTGATTACAGGGGCCCCTTATCTGGTTCACCCCTCCACTTT.

V usage is TRBV7-2 and J usage is TRBJ1-2, with TRBD1 matching over 9 bases. Trimming cost V 5 bases and J 6 bases; bases outside gene matches: 10. CDR3 length equals 15 residues. CDR1 SGHTA and CDR2 FQGNSA come from the germline V gene. This CDR3 is CASSPRTGEAHGYTF. CDR3 nucleotides: TGTGCCAGCAGCCCCCGGACAGGGGAGGCTCATGGCTACACCTTC.

V is TRBV28 and J is TRBJ1-5; 7 positions match TRBD1. Trimming took 6 bases from V and 0 from J; bases not matched to a gene: 11. There are 17 residues in the CDR3. Per germline, CDR1 MDHEN and CDR2 SYDVKM. CDR3 protein: CASRTPRDRYSNQPQHF. The CDR3 coding sequence is TGTGCCAGCAGAACTCCTAGGGACAGATATAGCAATCAGCCCCAGCATTTT.

Only a few counts were recorded for this clone. CDR3 sequence: CAISDKGDSNQPQHF. CDR3 nucleotides: TGTGCCATCAGTGACAAAGGGGATAGCAATCAGCCCCAGCATTTT. The chain uses TRBV10-3 and TRBJ1-5; the D gene is possibly TRBD1 (5 bases). The V end was cut by 3 bases, the J end by 0 bases, with 9 bases between. CDR1 is ENHRY and CDR2 is SYGVKD in the germline V gene. This CDR3 contains 15 residues.

The chain couples TRBV3-1 (or the pseudogene TRBV3-2) to TRBJ2-1, with 10 bases aligning to TRBD1. Unmatched junction bases numbered 13, after V lost 1 base and J lost 10 bases. This CDR3 spans 17 amino acids. Germline V gene lookup returns CDR1 LGHDT and CDR2 YNNKEL (reference sequence). The CDR3 reads CASSQVSWDRGSREQFF. The CDR3 bases are TGTGCCAGCAGCCAAGTTTCATGGGACAGGGGATCAAGGGAGCAGTTCTTC.

The rearrangement joins TRBV16 to TRBJ1-6, with 7 bases that match TRBD1. V shed 4 bases and J 6 bases; nucleotides not matched to a gene: 6. Germline V gene data show CDR1 as KGHSY and CDR2 as FQNENV. The CDR3 spans 15 residues. CDR3 DNA: TGTGCCAGCAGCCCCACGGGACAGAGTAATTCACCCCTCCACTTT. Protein: CASSPTGQSNSPLHF.

The chain couples TRBV2 to TRBJ2-1; 13 bases are shared with TRBD2. The germline V gene has CDR1 SNHLY and CDR2 FYNNEI. V lost 6 bases to trimming and J lost 9 bases; unmatched junction nucleotides: 8. The CDR3 is 15 residues long. Here the CDR3 DNA reads TGTGCCAGCAGCCCCGGGACTAGCGGGGCCGGTGAGCAGTTCTTC. Protein: CASSPGTSGAGEQFF. Together with reference TRBV2 and TRBJ2-1, the CDR3 gives the full variable domain: EPEVTQTPSHQVTQMGQEVILRCVPISNHLYFYWYRQILGQKVEFLVSFYNNEISEKSEIFDDQFSVERPDGSNFTLKIRSTKLEDSAMYFCASSPGTSGAGEQFFGPGTRLTVL.

The rearrangement uses TRBV20-1 and TRBJ2-7; TRBD2 aligns across 7 bases. The V segment lost 3 bases and the J segment 8 bases; nucleotides outside the gene matches: 4. Germline CDR1 is DFQATT and CDR2 is SNEGSKA (reference sequence). The CDR3 has 11 residues. The CDR3 region is CSASLADQQYF. The CDR3 DNA reads TGCAGTGCTAGCCTAGCGGACCAGCAGTACTTC.

The rearrangement joins TRBV30 to TRBJ1-4; no reliable D call. CDR3 length: 14 amino acids. Trimming cost V 1 base and J 4 bases, with 10 bases left between them. Germline values: CDR1 GTSNPN, CDR2 SVGIG (reference sequence). CDR3 DNA sequence: TGTGCCTGGAGTGCCCCAGGACTTAATGAAAAACTGTTTTTT. This codes for CAWSAPGLNEKLFF.

This chain uses TRBV29-1 with TRBJ1-1; D possibly corresponds to TRBD1 (5 bases). Germline V gives CDR1 SQVTM, CDR2 ANQGSEA. V gave up 7 bases and J gave up 0 bases, with 15 bases separating them. The CDR3 contains 14 residues. CDR3 DNA: TGCAGCGGCCTGACAGAGCCCATGAACACTGAAGCTTTCTTT. Translating gives CSGLTEPMNTEAFF.

This chain connects TRBV5-6 to TRBJ2-7, with TRBD1 identical over 8 bases. V shed 7 bases and J 1 base; nucleotides not matched to a gene: 10. Germline-derived CDR1 and CDR2 are SGHDT and YYEEEE. The CDR3 extends over 15 amino acids. CDR3 amino acids: CASLLTGTGSYEQYF. In DNA form, the CDR3 reads TGTGCCAGCCTCCTTACCGGGACAGGTTCCTACGAGCAGTACTTC.

J is TRBJ2-7 and V is TRBV29-1, with TRBD1 identical over 7 bases. The trim removed 6 bases at V and 1 base at J, leaving 15 bases unmatched. Germline CDR1 reads SQVTM; CDR2 reads ANQGSEA. The length of the CDR3 is 16 residues. The CDR3 nucleotides are TGCAGCGTCTCTCTTGGCCGGGGCAGGGGGTCCTACGAGCAGTACTTC. It encodes CSVSLGRGRGSYEQYF.

This chain connects TRBV30 to TRBJ1-3, with D possibly being TRBD1 (6 bases). This CDR3 has 15 residues. Between the trimmed V and J ends, which lost 0 bases and 5 bases, there was a span of 14 bases. The germline V gene encodes CDR1 GTSNPN and CDR2 SVGIG (reference sequence). The CDR3 DNA is TGTGCCTGGAGTGTACGGGGGGGGCGGAGAAACACCATATATTTT. Residues: CAWSVRGGRRNTIYF.

This clone came up many times. The CDR3 DNA reads as TGTGCCAGCTCCAGCCTAGCGGGACCCTACAATGAGCAGTTCTTC. Translation gives CASSSLAGPYNEQFF. The chain has TRBV18 and TRBJ2-1, with 9 bases matching TRBD2. The CDR3 spans 15 residues. Germline values: CDR1 KGHSH, CDR2 LQKENI. The V and J ends lost 6 bases and 2 bases, in that order; junction bases with no gene match: 5. The whole variable domain, filled in from reference TRBV18 and TRBJ2-1, reads NAGVMQNPRHLVRRRGQEARLRCSPMKGHSHVYWYRQLPEEGLKFMVYLQKENIIDESGMPKERFSAEFPKEGPSILRIQQVVRGDSAAYFCASSSLAGPYNEQFFGPGTRLTVL.

This clone was detected a few times. V and J are TRBV27 and TRBJ2-7; D ambiguous. Between the trimmed V and J ends, which lost 6 bases and 7 bases, there was a span of 13 bases. This CDR3 region has 12 residues. CDR1 and CDR2 from the germline V gene are MNHEY and SMNVEV (reference sequence). The CDR3 nucleotides are TGTGCCAGCAGCCGTGGGTACAGTGAGCAGTACTTC. Translation gives CASSRGYSEQYF.

CDR3 residues: CASSQWVNRGPNYGYTF. DNA for the CDR3: TGTGCCAGCAGCCAATGGGTTAACAGGGGACCGAACTATGGCTACACCTTC. This sequence joins TRBV16 and TRBJ1-2, with 7 bases that match TRBD1. CDR3 length: 17 residues. CDR1 is KGHSY, CDR2 FQNENV, per germline. V trimming: 1 base; J trimming: 2 bases; junction bases outside the gene matches: 10.

This chain connects TRBV5-1 to TRBJ2-1; the match to TRBD1 covers 8 bases. V trimming: 4 bases; J trimming: 6 bases; junction bases outside the gene matches: 9. Germline V gene data show CDR1 as SGHRS and CDR2 as YFSETQ. The CDR3 is made up of 15 amino acids. CDR3 region: CASSPQGASANEQFF. The CDR3 coding sequence is TGCGCCAGCAGCCCCCAGGGGGCTTCCGCCAATGAGCAGTTCTTC. The full variable domain, its missing parts supplied by reference TRBV5-1 and TRBJ2-1, is KAGVTQTPRYLIKTRGQQVTLSCSPISGHRSVSWYQQTPGQGLQFLFEYFSETQRNKGNFPGRFSGRQFSNSRSEMNVSTLELGDSALYLCASSPQGASANEQFFGPGTRLTVL.

This chain uses TRBV10-3 with TRBJ1-1; a possible D gene is TRBD1 (5 bases). Trimming left V 0 bases short and J 3 bases short, with 11 bases between. The CDR3 length is 15 residues. CDR1 and CDR2 (germline): ENHRY, SYGVKD. CDR3 sequence reads: CAISESGGVDTEAFF. Here the CDR3 DNA reads TGTGCCATCAGTGAGTCGGGGGGAGTAGACACTGAAGCTTTCTTT.

The table lists this clone with a few counts. The rearrangement uses TRBV5-1 and TRBJ2-7; 7 nucleotides agree with TRBD2. Trimming removed 3 bases from V and 4 bases from J; junction bases left unmatched: 7. This CDR3 spans 14 amino acids. Germline V CDR1 and CDR2: SGHRS, YFSETQ. In DNA form, the CDR3 reads TGCGCCAGCAGCTGGACCGGGGGGAGTTACGAGCAGTACTTC. Translated: CASSWTGGSYEQYF.

This clone occurred a few times. J is TRBJ2-5 and V is TRBV6-2 or TRBV6-3; no clear D. The V end was cut by 4 bases, the J end by 2 bases, with 11 bases between. This CDR3 has 14 amino acids. Germline CDR1 and CDR2: MNHEY and SVGEGT. CDR3 in DNA: TGTGCCAGCAGTTCGTGGGCTCTTCAAGAGACCCAGTACTTC. Protein product: CASSSWALQETQYF.

The chain couples TRBV7-6 to TRBJ1-5, with D uncertain. The V end was cut by 2 bases, the J end by 2 bases, with 10 bases between. CDR3 size: 15 residues. CDR1 and CDR2 (germline): SGHVS, FNYEAQ. CDR3 loop: CASSLYGMGNQPQHF. In DNA form, the CDR3 reads TGTGCCAGCAGCTTATACGGTATGGGCAATCAGCCCCAGCATTTT.

The gene calls are TRBV6-2 or TRBV6-3 and TRBJ2-5; TRBD2 aligns across 11 bases. CDR1 is MNHEY and CDR2 is SVGEGT in the germline V gene. CDR3 length: 15 amino acids. Unmatched junction bases numbered 3, after V lost 6 bases and J lost 0 bases. This CDR3 reads CASSLAGGYQETQYF. The DNA of the CDR3 is TGTGCCAGCAGCCTAGCGGGGGGTTACCAAGAGACCCAGTACTTC.